Listed below are T cell receptor beta chains from one sample, sequenced in a study of cytomegalovirus exposure and HLA in healthy donors. Using immunoSEQ multiplex PCR, the repertoire was profiled, and TCRdb retains in-frame clones only, with some absent. The table records 100,000 to 150,000 clones, 75% to 85% of them present only once. The sequenced material came from PBMCs. These receptors were obtained from a man aged 35-49 years in good health and CMV-seronegative. Both conserved end residues are part of each CDR3. D genes are given only for firm matches. The size entry is marked missing in some rows and otherwise reads once, few, many or a size class.

D	V	size	J	DNA	CDR3
TRBD2	TRBV10-3	NA	TRBJ2-5	TGTGCCATCAGTGAGGCTCGGGGGAGGGCAGAGACCCAGTACTTC	CAISEARGRAETQYF
NA	TRBV10-3	NA	TRBJ2-3	TGTGCCATCAGTGTGGGTAGTAGCCAAACAGATACGCAGTATTTT	CAISVGSSQTDTQYF
TRBD1	TRBV7-2	once	TRBJ1-4	TGTGCCAGCAGCTTAGCGGCCCCAGGGGGTGAAAAACTGTTTTTT	CASSLAAPGGEKLFF
NA	TRBV27	few	TRBJ1-2	TGTGCCAGCAGTCCCTCCACACAAAACTATGGCTACACCTTC	CASSPSTQNYGYTF
TRBD2	TRBV7-2	NA	TRBJ2-7	TGTGCCAGCAGCTCCACTAGCGAGTACGAGCAGTACTTC	CASSSTSEYEQYF
NA	TRBV2	NA	TRBJ1-2	TGTGCCAGCTACCAGACTGCCCAGAGTGGCTACACCTTC	CASYQTAQSGYTF
TRBD2	TRBV5-1	NA	TRBJ2-3	TGCGCCAGCAGCACGGGACTAGCGAGCAGCACAGATACGCAGTATTTT	CASSTGLASSTDTQYF
TRBD2	TRBV27	NA	TRBJ2-7	TGTGCCAGCAGCCCCACACTAGCGGGAGTGAACGAGCAGTACTTC	CASSPTLAGVNEQYF
TRBD2	TRBV2	NA	TRBJ2-2	TGTGCCAGCAGTGAATTGACTAGCGGGGGAGGCGGGGAGCTGTTTTTT	CASSELTSGGGGELFF
TRBD1	TRBV18	once	TRBJ2-2	TGTGCCAGCTCACGACAGGGGATAGACACCGGGGAGCTGTTTTTT	CASSRQGIDTGELFF
NA	TRBV19	NA	TRBJ1-3	TGTGCCAGTAGTATTGGGCAGGGAAGTGCTGGAAACACCATATATTTT	CASSIGQGSAGNTIYF
TRBD2	TRBV7-9	NA	TRBJ2-1	TGTGCCAGCAGCGGGACTAGCGGGGTCTCCTACAATGAGCAGTTCTTC	CASSGTSGVSYNEQFF
NA	TRBV9	NA	TRBJ2-7	TGTGCCAGCAGCGTAGGGTCAGGATCCTACGAGCAGTACTTC	CASSVGSGSYEQYF
TRBD2	TRBV15	NA	TRBJ2-7	TGTGCCACCAGCACGACCCTAGCGGCACCTACCTACGAGCAGTACTTC	CATSTTLAAPTYEQYF